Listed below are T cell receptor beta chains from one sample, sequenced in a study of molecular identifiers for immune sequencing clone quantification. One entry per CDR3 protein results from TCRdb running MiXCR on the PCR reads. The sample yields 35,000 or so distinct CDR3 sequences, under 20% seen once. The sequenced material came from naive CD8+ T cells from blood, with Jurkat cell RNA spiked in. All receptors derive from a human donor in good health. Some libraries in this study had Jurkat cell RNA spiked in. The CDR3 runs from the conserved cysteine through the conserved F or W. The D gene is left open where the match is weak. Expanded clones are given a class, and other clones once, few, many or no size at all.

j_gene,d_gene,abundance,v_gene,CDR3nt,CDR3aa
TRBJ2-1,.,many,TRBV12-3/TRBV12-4,TGTGCCAGCAGTTTACTCCTTCAGAATGAGCAGTTCTTC,CASSLLLQNEQFF
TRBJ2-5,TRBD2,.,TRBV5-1,TGCGCCAGCAGCTACGGGGGTGGTAGCGGGAGATCCCAGTACTTC,CASSYGGGSGRSQYF
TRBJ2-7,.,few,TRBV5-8,TGTGCCAGCAGCTTTCTGCCAGGGAACAACGAGCAGTACTTC,CASSFLPGNNEQYF
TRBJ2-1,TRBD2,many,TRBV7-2,TGTGCCAGCAGCTTGGTGGCGGGAGTAGTTCACCTCAATGAGCAGTTCTTC,CASSLVAGVVHLNEQFF
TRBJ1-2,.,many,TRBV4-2,TGTGCCAGCAGCCAAGGGAACTATGGCTACACCTTC,CASSQGNYGYTF
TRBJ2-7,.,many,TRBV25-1,TGTGCCAGCAGTGTGGGGTTCTACGAGCAGTACTTC,CASSVGFYEQYF
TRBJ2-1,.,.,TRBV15,TGTGCCACCAGCAGAGAGTCCAGAGACTACAATGAGCAGTTCTTC,CATSRESRDYNEQFF
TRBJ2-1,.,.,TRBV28,TGTGCCAGCTGTCACAGCGCCAATGAGCAGTTCTTC,CASCHSANEQFF
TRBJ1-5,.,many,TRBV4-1,TGCGCCAGCAGCCGCACTCAGGGAAATCAGCCCCAGCATTTT,CASSRTQGNQPQHF
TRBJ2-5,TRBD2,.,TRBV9,TGTGCCAGCAGCACGCGGGGGGAAGAGGCCCAGTACTTC,CASSTRGEEAQYF
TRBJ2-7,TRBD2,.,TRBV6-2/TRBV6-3,TGTGCCAGCAGCGTAGCGGGAGATCCCTACGAGCAGTACTTC,CASSVAGDPYEQYF
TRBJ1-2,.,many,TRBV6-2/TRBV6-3,TGTGCCAGCAGGGATCAGACCGGAGATGGCTACACCTTC,CASRDQTGDGYTF
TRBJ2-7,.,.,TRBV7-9,TGTGCCAGCAGCGAGGCGAGCGAGCAGTACTTC,CASSEASEQYF
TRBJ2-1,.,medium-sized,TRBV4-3,TGCGCCAGCAGCCAAGATACCAGCACGGCACCCTACAATGAGCAGTTCTTC,CASSQDTSTAPYNEQFF
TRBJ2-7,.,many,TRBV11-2,TGTGCCAGCAGCTTAGATGCTGCAGCTTACGAGCAGTACTTC,CASSLDAAAYEQYF
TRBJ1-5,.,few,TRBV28,TGTGCCAGTGGCTGGTCCCAGCATTTT,CASGWSQHF
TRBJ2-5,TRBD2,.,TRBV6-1,TGTGCCAGCAGTGGGGGACTAGCGACTCAAGAGACCCAGTACTTC,CASSGGLATQETQYF
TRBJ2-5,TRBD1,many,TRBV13,TGTGCCAGCAGCATGACAGGGGAAGAGACCCAGTACTTC,CASSMTGEETQYF
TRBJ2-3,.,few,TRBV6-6,TGTGCCAGCAGTCATAGGTCAGCCGATACGCAGTATTTT,CASSHRSADTQYF
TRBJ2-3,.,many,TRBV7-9,TGTGCCAGCAGCTCCGGGCCGCCAGATACGCAGTATTTT,CASSSGPPDTQYF
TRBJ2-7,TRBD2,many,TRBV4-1,TGCGCCAGCAGCGCCTCTGATGGCGGGAGGGCGAGTATCTACGAGCAGTACTTC,CASSASDGGRASIYEQYF
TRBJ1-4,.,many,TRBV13,TGTGCCAGCAGCCCTAAGGGCGGCTATGAAAAACTGTTTTTT,CASSPKGGYEKLFF
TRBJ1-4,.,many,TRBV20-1,TGCAGTGCGGAAGATGGGATGAAGGAAAAACTGTTTTTT,CSAEDGMKEKLFF
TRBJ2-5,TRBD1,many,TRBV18,TGTGCCAGCTCACCACGAGACAGGGGGTTTGAGACCCAGTACTTC,CASSPRDRGFETQYF
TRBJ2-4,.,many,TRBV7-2,TGTGCCAGCAGCATACCAGCAGGCCAAAACATTCAGTACTTC,CASSIPAGQNIQYF
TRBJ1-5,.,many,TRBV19,TGTGCCAGTAGTGCAGGCAATCAGCCCCAGCATTTT,CASSAGNQPQHF
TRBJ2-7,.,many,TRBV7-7,TGTGCCAGCAGCTTATATTCAGGATACGAGCAGTACTTC,CASSLYSGYEQYF
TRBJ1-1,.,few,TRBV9,TGTGCCAGCAGCGTACCAGCCCAGTTGAACACTGAAGCTTTCTTT,CASSVPAQLNTEAFF
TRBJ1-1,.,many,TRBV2,TGTGCCAGCAGCTTCACGGACAGTCTTACCACTGAAGCTTTCTTT,CASSFTDSLTTEAFF
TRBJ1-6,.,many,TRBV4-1,TGCGCCAGCAGCCTCGGTGGGGGGCGAAATTCACCCCTCCACTTT,CASSLGGGRNSPLHF
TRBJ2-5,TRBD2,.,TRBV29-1,TGCAGCGTCTCGGGACTAGCGGGAGAGGGGACCCAGTACTTC,CSVSGLAGEGTQYF
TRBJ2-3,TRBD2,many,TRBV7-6,TGTGCCAGCAGCTCACTAGCGGGAGGGCCTGCAGATACGCAGTATTTT,CASSSLAGGPADTQYF
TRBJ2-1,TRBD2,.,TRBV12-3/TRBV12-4,TGTGCCAGCAGTCGGGGACTAGCGGGAGTGGGCAATGAGCAGTTCTTC,CASSRGLAGVGNEQFF
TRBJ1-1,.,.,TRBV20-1,TGCAGTGCTCACACCCGAAGACAGCGCTGGCATACTTTCTTT,CSAHTRRQRWHTFF
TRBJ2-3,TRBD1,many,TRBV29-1,TGCAGCGTTTGGACAGGGATATCTAGCACAGATACGCAGTATTTT,CSVWTGISSTDTQYF
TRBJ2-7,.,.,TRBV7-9,TGTGCCAGCAGCTTAGGACTAGTGGGAGCCTACGAGCAGTACTTC,CASSLGLVGAYEQYF
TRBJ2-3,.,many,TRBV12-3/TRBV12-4,TGTGCCAGCACCGAGGGCCCAGATACGCAGTATTTT,CASTEGPDTQYF
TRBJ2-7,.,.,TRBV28,TGTGCCAGCAGCTTTAGGGGGGTAATTTTCCACGAGCAGTACTTC,CASSFRGVIFHEQYF
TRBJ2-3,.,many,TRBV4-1,TGCGCCAGCAGCCAAGATCCCCGACTAGGAGATACGCAGTATTTT,CASSQDPRLGDTQYF
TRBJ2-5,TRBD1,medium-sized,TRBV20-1,TGCAGTGCTAGAGCCCTGGGACAGGGAAGGCAGGAGACCCAGTACTTC,CSARALGQGRQETQYF
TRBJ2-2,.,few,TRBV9,TGTGCCAGCAGCGTAGTCCCGGGGAACACCGAGGAGCTGTTTTTT,CASSVVPGNTEELFF
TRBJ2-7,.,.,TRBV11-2,TGTGCCAGCAGCCCCCCGGGAAACTACGAGCAGTACTTC,CASSPPGNYEQYF
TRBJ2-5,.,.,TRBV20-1,TGCAGTGCTAGCAAGGGGGTCCAAGAGACCCAGTACTTC,CSASKGVQETQYF
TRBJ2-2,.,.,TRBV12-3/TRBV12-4,TGTGCCAGCAGTCTCTTGGCGAACACCGGGGAGCTGTTTTTT,CASSLLANTGELFF
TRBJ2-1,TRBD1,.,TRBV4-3,TGCGCCAGCAGCCAAGATCCCGGACAGGTTAGACACAATGAGCAGTTCTTC,CASSQDPGQVRHNEQFF
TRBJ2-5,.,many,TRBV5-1,TGCGCCAGCAGCCTGGAGGACAGCTCCCAAGAGACCCAGTACTTC,CASSLEDSSQETQYF
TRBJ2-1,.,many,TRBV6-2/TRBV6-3,TGTGCCAGCAGTTACTCCCCAGGGGCTTCCTACAATGAGCAGTTCTTC,CASSYSPGASYNEQFF
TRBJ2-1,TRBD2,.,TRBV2,TGTGCCAGCTCTAGCGGGTCCTACAATGAGCAGTTCTTC,CASSSGSYNEQFF
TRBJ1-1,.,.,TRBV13,TGTGCCAGCAGCTTAGGCGGGACATCGAACACTGAAGCTTTCTTT,CASSLGGTSNTEAFF
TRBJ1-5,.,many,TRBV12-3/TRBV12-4,TGTGCCAGCAGCTCTTACACGGGGCCCCAGCATTTT,CASSSYTGPQHF
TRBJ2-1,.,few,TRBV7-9,TGTGCCAGCACCCTTGAGGGGACCAATGAGCAGTTCTTC,CASTLEGTNEQFF
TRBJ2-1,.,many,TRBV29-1,TGCAGCGTTGAAGACACATCCCCAGGCAATGAGCAGTTCTTC,CSVEDTSPGNEQFF